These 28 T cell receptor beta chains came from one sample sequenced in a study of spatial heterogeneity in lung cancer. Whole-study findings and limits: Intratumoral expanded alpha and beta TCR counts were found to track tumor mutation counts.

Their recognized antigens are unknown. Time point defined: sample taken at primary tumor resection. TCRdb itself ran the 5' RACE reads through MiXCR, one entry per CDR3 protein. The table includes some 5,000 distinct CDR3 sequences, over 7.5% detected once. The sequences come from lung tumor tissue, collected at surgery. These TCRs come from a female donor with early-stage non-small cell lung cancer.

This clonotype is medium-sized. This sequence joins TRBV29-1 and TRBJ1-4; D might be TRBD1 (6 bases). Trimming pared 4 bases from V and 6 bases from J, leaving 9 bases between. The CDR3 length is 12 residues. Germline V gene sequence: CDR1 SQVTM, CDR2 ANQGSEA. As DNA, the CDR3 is TGCAGCGTTGCCGGGGGCGATGAAAAACTGTTTTTT. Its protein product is CSVAGGDEKLFF.

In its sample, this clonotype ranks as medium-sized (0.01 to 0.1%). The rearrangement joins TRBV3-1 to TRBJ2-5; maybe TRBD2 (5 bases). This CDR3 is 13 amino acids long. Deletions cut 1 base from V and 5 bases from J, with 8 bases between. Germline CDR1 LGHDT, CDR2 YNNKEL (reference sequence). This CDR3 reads CASSQGPGETQYF. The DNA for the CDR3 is TGTGCCAGCAGCCAAGGACCGGGGGAGACCCAGTACTTC.

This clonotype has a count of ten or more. The CDR3 here is CSARDSRVGINQPQHF. The CDR3, as DNA: TGCAGTGCTAGAGATTCCAGGGTGGGAATCAATCAGCCCCAGCATTTT. V gene TRBV20-1 combines with J gene TRBJ1-5, with D possibly being TRBD1 (5 bases). The germline V gene has CDR1 DFQATT and CDR2 SNEGSKA (reference sequence). The CDR3 has 16 amino acids. V lost 0 bases and J 3 bases, leaving 15 bases between the germline ends.

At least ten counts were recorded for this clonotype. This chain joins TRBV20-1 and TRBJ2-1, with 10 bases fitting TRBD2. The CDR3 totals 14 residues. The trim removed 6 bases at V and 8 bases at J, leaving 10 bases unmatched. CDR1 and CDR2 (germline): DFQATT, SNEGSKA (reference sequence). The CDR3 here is CSAQGGTSEDEQFF. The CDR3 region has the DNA TGCAGTGCCCAAGGGGGGACTAGCGAGGATGAGCAGTTCTTC.

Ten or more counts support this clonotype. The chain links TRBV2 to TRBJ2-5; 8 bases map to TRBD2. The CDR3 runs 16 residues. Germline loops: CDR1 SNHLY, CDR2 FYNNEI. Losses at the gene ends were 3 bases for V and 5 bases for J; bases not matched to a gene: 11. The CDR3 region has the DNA TGTGCCAGCAGTGACGCTCCAGCGGGGGCTGGGGAGACCCAGTACTTC. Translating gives CASSDAPAGAGETQYF.

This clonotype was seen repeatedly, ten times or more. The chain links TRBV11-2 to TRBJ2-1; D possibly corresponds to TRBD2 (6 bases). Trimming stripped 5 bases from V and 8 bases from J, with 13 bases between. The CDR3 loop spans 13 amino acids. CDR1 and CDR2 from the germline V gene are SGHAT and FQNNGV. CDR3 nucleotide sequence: TGTGCCAGCAGCCCCGGGACTTTAGATGAGCAGTTCTTC. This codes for CASSPGTLDEQFF.

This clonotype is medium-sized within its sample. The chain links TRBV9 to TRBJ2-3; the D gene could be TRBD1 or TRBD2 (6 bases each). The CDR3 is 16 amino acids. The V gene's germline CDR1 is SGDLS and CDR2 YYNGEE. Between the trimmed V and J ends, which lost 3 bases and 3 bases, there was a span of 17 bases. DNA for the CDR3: TGTGCCAGCAGCGAGCGGAGGGGGGTCGGGACAGATACGCAGTATTTT. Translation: CASSERRGVGTDTQYF.

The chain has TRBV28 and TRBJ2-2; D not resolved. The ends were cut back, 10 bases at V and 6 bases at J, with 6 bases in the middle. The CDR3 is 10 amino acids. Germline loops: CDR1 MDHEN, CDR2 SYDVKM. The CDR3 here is CATEAGELFF. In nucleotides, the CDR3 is TGTGCCACCGAGGCCGGGGAGCTGTTTTTT.

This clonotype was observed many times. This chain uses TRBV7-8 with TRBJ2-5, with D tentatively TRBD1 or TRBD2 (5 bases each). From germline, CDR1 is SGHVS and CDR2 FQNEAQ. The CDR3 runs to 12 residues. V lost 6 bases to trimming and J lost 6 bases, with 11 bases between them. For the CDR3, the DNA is TGTGCCAGCAGTCCTGAGGGGAAGACCCAGTACTTC. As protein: CASSPEGKTQYF.

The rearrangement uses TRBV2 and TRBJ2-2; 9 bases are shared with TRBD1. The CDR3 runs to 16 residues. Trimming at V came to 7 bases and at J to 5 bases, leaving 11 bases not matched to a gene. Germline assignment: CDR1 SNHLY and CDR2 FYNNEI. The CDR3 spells CASTRAGQGGTGELFF. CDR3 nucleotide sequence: TGTGCCAGCACCCGAGCGGGACAGGGTGGAACCGGGGAGCTGTTTTTT. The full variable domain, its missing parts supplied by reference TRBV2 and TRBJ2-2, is EPEVTQTPSHQVTQMGQEVILRCVPISNHLYFYWYRQILGQKVEFLVSFYNNEISEKSEIFDDQFSVERPDGSNFTLKIRSTKLEDSAMYFCASTRAGQGGTGELFFGEGSRLTVL.

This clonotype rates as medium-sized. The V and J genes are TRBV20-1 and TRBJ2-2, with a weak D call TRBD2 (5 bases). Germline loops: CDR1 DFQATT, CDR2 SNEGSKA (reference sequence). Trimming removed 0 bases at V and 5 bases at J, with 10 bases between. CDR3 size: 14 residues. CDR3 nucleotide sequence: TGCAGTGCTAGAGAAGGGCCGGGGACCGGGGAGCTGTTTTTT. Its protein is CSAREGPGTGELFF.

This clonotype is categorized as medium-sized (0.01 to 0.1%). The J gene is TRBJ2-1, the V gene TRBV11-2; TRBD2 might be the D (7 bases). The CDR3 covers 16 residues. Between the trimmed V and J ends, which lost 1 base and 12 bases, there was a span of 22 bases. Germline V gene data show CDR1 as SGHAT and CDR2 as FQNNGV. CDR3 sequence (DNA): TGTGCCAGCAGCTTAGTCTCAGCGGGACAAGCCCGGGGGCAGTTCTTC. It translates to CASSLVSAGQARGQFF.

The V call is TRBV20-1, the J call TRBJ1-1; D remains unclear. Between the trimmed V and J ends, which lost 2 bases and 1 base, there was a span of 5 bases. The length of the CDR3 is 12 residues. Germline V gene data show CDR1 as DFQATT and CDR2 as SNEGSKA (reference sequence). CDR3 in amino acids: CSARRQNTEAFF. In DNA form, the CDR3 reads TGCAGTGCTAGACGGCAGAACACTGAAGCTTTCTTT.

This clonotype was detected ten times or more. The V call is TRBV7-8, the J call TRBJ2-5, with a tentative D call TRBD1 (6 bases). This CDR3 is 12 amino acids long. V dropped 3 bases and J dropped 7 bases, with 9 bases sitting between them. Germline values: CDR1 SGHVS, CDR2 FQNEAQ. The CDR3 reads CASSLGAGTQYF. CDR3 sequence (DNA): TGTGCCAGCAGCTTGGGGGCAGGGACCCAGTACTTC.

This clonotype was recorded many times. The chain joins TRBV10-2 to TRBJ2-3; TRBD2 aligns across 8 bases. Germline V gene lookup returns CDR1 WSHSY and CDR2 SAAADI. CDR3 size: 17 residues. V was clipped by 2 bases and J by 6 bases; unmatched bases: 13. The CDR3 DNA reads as TGCGCCAGCAGTGAGGGCGGTGGTAGCGGGAATGGGGATACGCAGTATTTT. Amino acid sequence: CASSEGGGSGNGDTQYF.

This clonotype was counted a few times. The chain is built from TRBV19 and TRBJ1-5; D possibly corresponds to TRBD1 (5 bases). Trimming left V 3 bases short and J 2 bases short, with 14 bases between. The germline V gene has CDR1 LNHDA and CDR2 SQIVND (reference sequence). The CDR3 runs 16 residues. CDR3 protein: CASSIRDGMRNQPQHF. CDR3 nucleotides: TGTGCCAGTAGTATTAGGGACGGGATGCGCAATCAGCCCCAGCATTTT.

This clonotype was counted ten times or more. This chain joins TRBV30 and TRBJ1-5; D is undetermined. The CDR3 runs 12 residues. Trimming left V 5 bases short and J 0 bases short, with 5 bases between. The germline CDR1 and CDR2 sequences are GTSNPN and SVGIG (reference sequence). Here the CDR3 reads CAWDDSNQPQHF. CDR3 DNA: TGTGCCTGGGACGATAGCAATCAGCCCCAGCATTTT. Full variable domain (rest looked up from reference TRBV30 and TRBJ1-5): SQTIHQWPATLVQPVGSPLSLECTVEGTSNPNLYWYRQAAGRGLQLLFYSVGIGQISSEVPQNLSASRPQDRQFILSSKKLLLSDSGFYLCAWDDSNQPQHFGDGTRLSIL.

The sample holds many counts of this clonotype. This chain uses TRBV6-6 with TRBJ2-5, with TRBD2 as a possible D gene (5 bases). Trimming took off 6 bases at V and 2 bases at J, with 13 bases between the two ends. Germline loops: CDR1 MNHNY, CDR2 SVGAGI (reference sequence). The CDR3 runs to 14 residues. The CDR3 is CASSPTGKQETQYF. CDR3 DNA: TGTGCCAGCAGCCCCACCGGGAAACAAGAGACCCAGTACTTC.

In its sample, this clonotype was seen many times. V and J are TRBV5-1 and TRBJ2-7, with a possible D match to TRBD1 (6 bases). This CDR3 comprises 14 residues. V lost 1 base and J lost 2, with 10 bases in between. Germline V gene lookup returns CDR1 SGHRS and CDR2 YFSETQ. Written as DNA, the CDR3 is TGCGCCAGCAGCTTGACAGGGACGGCCTACGAGCAGTACTTC. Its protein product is CASSLTGTAYEQYF.

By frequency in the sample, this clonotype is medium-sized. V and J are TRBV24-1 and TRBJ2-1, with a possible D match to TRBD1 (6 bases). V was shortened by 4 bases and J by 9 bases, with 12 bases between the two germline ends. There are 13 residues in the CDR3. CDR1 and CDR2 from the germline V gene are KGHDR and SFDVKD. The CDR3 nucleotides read TGTGCCACCAGTGACCAGACAGGAAGTGAGCAGTTCTTC. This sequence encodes CATSDQTGSEQFF.

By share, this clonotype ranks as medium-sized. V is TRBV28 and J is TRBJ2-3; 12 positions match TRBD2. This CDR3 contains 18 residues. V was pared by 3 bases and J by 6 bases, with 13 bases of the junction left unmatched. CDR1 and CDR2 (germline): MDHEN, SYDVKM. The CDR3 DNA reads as TGTGCCAGCAGTTTTCTAGCGGGAGGGCCCATTAGAGACGATACGCAGTATTTT. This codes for CASSFLAGGPIRDDTQYF.

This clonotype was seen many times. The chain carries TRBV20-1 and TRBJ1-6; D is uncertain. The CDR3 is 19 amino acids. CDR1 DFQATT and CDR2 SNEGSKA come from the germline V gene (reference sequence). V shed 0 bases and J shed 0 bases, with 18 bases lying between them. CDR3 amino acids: CSARDLQFQTSSYNSPLHF. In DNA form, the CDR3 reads TGCAGTGCTAGAGATTTACAGTTTCAAACTAGCTCCTATAATTCACCCCTCCACTTT.

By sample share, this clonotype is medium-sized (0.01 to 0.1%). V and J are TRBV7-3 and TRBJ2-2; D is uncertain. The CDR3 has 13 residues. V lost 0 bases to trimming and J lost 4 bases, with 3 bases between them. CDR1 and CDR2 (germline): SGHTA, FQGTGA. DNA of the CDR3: TGTGCCAGCAGCTTAACCGTCACCGGGGAGCTGTTTTTT. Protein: CASSLTVTGELFF. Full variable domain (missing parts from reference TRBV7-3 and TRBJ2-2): GAGVSQTPSNKVTEKGKYVELRCDPISGHTALYWYRQSLGQGPEFLIYFQGTGAADDSGLPNDRFFAVRPEGSVSTLKIQRTERGDSAVYLCASSLTVTGELFFGEGSRLTVL.

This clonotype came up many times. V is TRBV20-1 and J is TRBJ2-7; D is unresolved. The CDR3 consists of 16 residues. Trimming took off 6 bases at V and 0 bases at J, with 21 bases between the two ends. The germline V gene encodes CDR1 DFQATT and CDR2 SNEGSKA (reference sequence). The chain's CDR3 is CSALKIHSSSSYEQYF. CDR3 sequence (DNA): TGCAGTGCCCTAAAAATTCACTCCTCGAGCTCCTACGAGCAGTACTTC.

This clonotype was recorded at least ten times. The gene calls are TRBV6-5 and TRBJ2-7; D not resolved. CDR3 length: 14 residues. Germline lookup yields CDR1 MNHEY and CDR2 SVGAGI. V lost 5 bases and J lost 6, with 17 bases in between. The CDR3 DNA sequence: TGTGCCAGCAGTGCGACCTTTGGCAGGCTCGAGCAGTACGTC. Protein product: CASSATFGRLEQYV.

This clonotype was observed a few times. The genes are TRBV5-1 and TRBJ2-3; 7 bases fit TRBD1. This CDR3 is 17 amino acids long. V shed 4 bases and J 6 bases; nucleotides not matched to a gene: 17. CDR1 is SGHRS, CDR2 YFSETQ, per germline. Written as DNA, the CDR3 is TGCGCCAGCAGCCTAGGCTCGAGGGGACAGAGGGCGGATACGCAGTATTTT. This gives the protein CASSLGSRGQRADTQYF.

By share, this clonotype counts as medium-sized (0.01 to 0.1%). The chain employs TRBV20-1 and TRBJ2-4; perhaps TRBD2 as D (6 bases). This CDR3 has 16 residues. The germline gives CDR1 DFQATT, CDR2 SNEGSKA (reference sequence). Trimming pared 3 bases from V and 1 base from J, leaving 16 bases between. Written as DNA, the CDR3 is TGCAGTGCTAGTTACCCCCTAGCGTCTGCCAAAAACATTCAGTACTTC. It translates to CSASYPLASAKNIQYF.

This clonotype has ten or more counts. The CDR3 DNA reads TGCAGCGTTGAAGACGGGAGCTACGAGCAGTACTTC. It is translated as CSVEDGSYEQYF. The chain carries TRBV29-1 and TRBJ2-7, with D possibly TRBD2 on 6 matching bases. V shed 0 bases and J shed 3 bases, with 6 bases lying between them. The CDR3 runs to 12 residues. The germline V gene encodes CDR1 SQVTM and CDR2 ANQGSEA.